Below, 20 T cell receptor beta chains from the same sample are listed, as sequenced in a study of T cells in women clearing cervical HPV infection. TCRdb's copy holds only in-frame clones and misses some; the assay was immunoSEQ multiplex PCR. This sample's clone table lists about 40,000 clones. The specimen was blood buffy coat. The receptors come from a woman aged 18-69 years with a cervical HPV16 infection that either progressed to CIN3+ or cleared (not recorded which).

Remarks on this clone: The CDR3 end falls 3 residues outside the read, so it is completed with the germline J gene. The V gene is TRBV19, the J gene TRBJ1-6; D is unclear. Germline assignment: CDR1 LNHDA and CDR2 SQIVND (reference sequence). The CDR3 runs to 14 residues. Trimming removed 0 bases from V and 7 bases from J, with 7 bases in between. The sequenced CDR3 bases are TGTGCCAGTAGTATAGAAAACAGAAATTCACCC. Its protein product is CASSIENRNSP. The entire CDR3 is CASSIENRNSPLHF. The complete variable domain, with remaining parts taken from reference TRBV19 and TRBJ1-6, reads DGGITQSPKYLFRKEGQNVTLSCEQNLNHDAMYWYRQDPGQGLRLIYYSQIVNDFQKGDIAEGYSVSREKKESFPLTVTSAQKNPTAFYLCASSIENRNSPLHFGNGTRLTVT.

To note about this clone: The read halts 3 residues ahead of the CDR3 end, with the missing end drawn from the germline J gene. J is TRBJ2-3 and V is TRBV18; 7 nucleotides align to TRBD1. Germline V CDR1 and CDR2: KGHSH, LQKENI. CDR3 length: 15 residues. Unmatched junction bases numbered 6, after V lost 5 bases and J lost 1 base. Incomplete CDR3 DNA: TGTGCCAGCTCAAGCAGGGACAGAGGCACAGATACG. Translation: CASSSRDRGTDT. The CDR3 as a whole reads CASSSRDRGTDTQYF.

About this clone: Coverage ceases 3 residues before the CDR3 finishes, and the germline J gene fills in the end. The rearrangement uses TRBV20-1 and TRBJ2-5, with TRBD2 matching 8 bases. The CDR3 runs 16 residues. V shed 1 base and J 1 base; nucleotides not matched to a gene: 8. In germline, CDR1 is DFQATT, CDR2 SNEGSKA (reference sequence). The DNA read from the CDR3 is TGCAGTGCTAGAGGCCGGGGCGGGGGGCCCCAAGAGACC. Amino acids: CSARGRGGGPQET. The full CDR3 sequence reads CSARGRGGGPQETQYF.

A remark on this clone: The read comes to an end 3 residues before the CDR3 does, leaving the germline J gene to fill in the end. The chain is built from TRBV20-1 and TRBJ2-5; the match to TRBD2 covers 9 bases. The CDR3 is 12 amino acids. Trimming took 7 bases from V and 2 from J; bases not matched to a gene: 2. CDR1 and CDR2 (germline): DFQATT, SNEGSKA (reference sequence). CDR3 bases read: TGCAGTGTAGCGGGGGTACAAGAGACC. The encoded protein is CSVAGVQET. From start to end, the CDR3 is CSVAGVQETQYF.

On this clone: The read terminates 3 residues before the CDR3 end, so the remaining end is supplied by the germline J gene. This rearrangement joins TRBV12-3 or TRBV12-4 to TRBJ1-1; 7 bases fit TRBD1. J was trimmed by 3 bases and V by 3 bases; bases with no gene match: 1. The CDR3 runs to 13 residues. This chain's CDR3 is CASSFDRDTEAFF. The covered CDR3 bases are TGTGCCAGCAGTTTTGACAGGGACACTGAA.

In regard to this clone: With the read ending 3 residues before the CDR3 end, the germline J gene is used to fill in that end. The chain carries TRBV2 and TRBJ2-2, with D hard to call. This CDR3 has 16 residues. The V gene lost 3 bases and the J gene lost 5 bases, with 16 bases spanning the gap. Germline V gene sequence: CDR1 SNHLY, CDR2 FYNNEI. The CDR3 loop is CASSDGLSLRTGELFF. Partial CDR3 DNA: TGTGCCAGCAGTGATGGTCTTAGTCTTCGAACCGGGGAG.

A note on this clone: The CDR3 goes on 3 residues after the read ends, and that part is filled in from the germline J gene. The chain links TRBV6-1 to TRBJ1-2, with a possible D match to TRBD1 (5 bases). Germline V gene sequence: CDR1 MNHNS, CDR2 SASEGT. V lost 4 bases to trimming and J lost 3 bases, with 9 bases between them. This CDR3 is 13 amino acids long. The CDR3 sequence: CASSAPTDYGYTF. Incomplete CDR3 DNA: TGTGCCAGCAGTGCACCGACAGACTATGGC.

Details on this clone: Read sequence stops 3 residues before the CDR3 end, and the germline J gene provides the missing end. The chain has TRBV29-1 and TRBJ2-2; TRBD2 matches at 12 bases. The length of the CDR3 is 13 residues. V dropped 7 bases and J dropped 8; count of bases not matched to a gene: 5. Looked up from germline, CDR1 is SQVTM and CDR2 is ANQGSEA. CDR3 amino acids: CSARTSGEGELFF. Partial CDR3 DNA: TGCAGCGCTCGGACTAGCGGGGAGGGGGAG.

With respect to this clone: The read finishes 3 residues shy of the CDR3 end, and the germline J gene is used to complete it. The chain carries TRBV19 and TRBJ1-6; 8 positions match TRBD1. This CDR3 has 15 amino acids. Looked up from germline, CDR1 is LNHDA and CDR2 is SQIVND (reference sequence). Trimming cost V 6 bases and J 2 bases; bases outside gene matches: 3. Partial CDR3 DNA: TGTGCCAGTAGGTTACAGGGGGCCTATAATTCACCC. Translation gives CASRLQGAYNSP. The full CDR3 sequence reads CASRLQGAYNSPLHF.

Points on this clone: Read coverage stops 3 residues before the CDR3 terminus; the germline J gene supplies the remainder. V is TRBV7-2 and J is TRBJ1-1, with D uncertain. Germline lookup yields CDR1 SGHTA and CDR2 FQGNSA. This CDR3 contains 11 residues. CDR3 DNA, as far as it was read: TGTGCCAGCAGCTTTGGTGACATG. Encoded protein: CASSFGDM. The entire CDR3 protein reads CASSFGDMAFF. The complete variable domain, with remaining parts taken from reference TRBV7-2 and TRBJ1-1, reads GAGVSQSPSNKVTEKGKDVELRCDPISGHTALYWYRQSLGQGLEFLIYFQGNSAPDKSGLPSDRFSAERTGGSVSTLTIQRTQQEDSAVYLCASSFGDMAFFGQGTRLTVV.

A remark on this clone: The read gets to within 3 residues of the CDR3 end, and the germline J gene fills in the rest. The chain recombines TRBV7-3 with TRBJ1-1, with 7 bases fitting TRBD1. The ends lost 5 bases at V and 4 bases at J; junction bases unmatched: 7. This CDR3 has 14 residues. From germline, CDR1 is SGHTA and CDR2 FQGTGA. The DNA read from the CDR3 is TGTGCCAGCAGCACCCGACAGGGTGGCACTGAA. This sequence encodes CASSTRQGGTE. The full CDR3 reads CASSTRQGGTEAFF.

Remarks on this clone: The sequenced fragment ends 3 residues before the CDR3 boundary, so the rest is inferred from the germline J gene. The rearrangement joins TRBV5-4 to TRBJ2-2, with D possibly matching TRBD1 (6 bases). This CDR3 spans 15 amino acids. The germline CDR1 and CDR2 sequences are SGHNT and YYREEE (reference sequence). Trimming took 4 bases from V and 1 from J, leaving 11 bases between them. CDR3 sequence: CASSPPTGNTGELFF. The covered CDR3 bases are TGTGCCAGCAGCCCGCCGACAGGGAACACCGGGGAG.

Note on this clone: The CDR3 extends 3 residues past the end of the read, so its final part is completed from the germline J gene. V gene TRBV10-3 combines with J gene TRBJ1-1; possibly TRBD1 for D (6 bases). The CDR3 extends over 14 amino acids. Trimming shortened V by 7 bases and J by 4 bases, and 16 bases separated the two germline ends. Per germline, CDR1 ENHRY and CDR2 SYGVKD. The CDR3 protein is CAIKFPGDGTEAFF. Incomplete CDR3 DNA: TGTGCCATCAAATTTCCAGGGGATGGCACTGAA.

Of note for this clone: The read falls 3 residues short of the CDR3 end, and the missing part is taken from the germline J gene. The chain joins TRBV20-1 to TRBJ2-5; 12 nucleotides agree with TRBD2. The CDR3 is made up of 15 amino acids. The V gene end was trimmed by 8 bases and the J gene end by 2 bases; junction bases not matched to a gene: 9. The germline V gene encodes CDR1 DFQATT and CDR2 SNEGSKA (reference sequence). CDR3 DNA, as far as it was read: TGCAGTATGGCTAGCGGGGGGGTAGGACAAGAGACC. Amino acids: CSMASGGVGQET. The CDR3 as a whole reads CSMASGGVGQETQYF.

The DNA read from the CDR3 is TGTGCCATCAGTGACCCATCCGAG. Translation: CAISDPSE. The complete CDR3 protein is CAISDPSEQYF. The V call is TRBV10-3, the J call TRBJ2-7, with D unresolved. The CDR3 goes on 3 residues after the read ends, and that part is filled in from the germline J gene. The germline V gene has CDR1 ENHRY and CDR2 SYGVKD. The CDR3 contains 11 residues. The V and J ends lost 3 bases and 6 bases respectively, with 6 bases between them.

Details on this clone: The read gets to within 3 residues of the CDR3 end, and the germline J gene fills in the rest. The chain employs TRBV6-1 and TRBJ2-1; no firm D call. In germline, CDR1 is MNHNS, CDR2 SASEGT. The CDR3 loop spans 16 amino acids. V lost 2 bases, J lost 0 bases, and 11 bases lay in between. This CDR3 reads CASSEMSASSYNEQFF. CDR3 DNA (partial): TGTGCCAGCAGTGAAATGAGCGCTAGCTCCTACAATGAG.

Points on this clone: The sequence runs out 3 residues before the end of the CDR3; the remainder is reconstructed from the germline J gene. This rearrangement joins TRBV10-2 to TRBJ1-5, with D possibly matching TRBD1 (5 bases). The CDR3 length is 14 residues. V lost 2 bases to trimming and J lost 7 bases, with 12 bases between them. Germline V gene sequence: CDR1 WSHSY, CDR2 SAAADI. The CDR3 reads CASSEAQGLQPQHF. CDR3 DNA (partial): TGCGCCAGCAGTGAGGCCCAGGGTTTACAGCCC.

Worth noting for this clone: The CDR3 end lies 3 residues beyond the end of the read and is filled in from the germline J gene. The genes are TRBV5-1 and TRBJ1-1; maybe TRBD1 (6 bases). V was shortened by 10 bases and J by 4 bases, with 20 bases between the two germline ends. The CDR3 length is 14 residues. CDR1 is SGHRS and CDR2 is YFSETQ in the germline V gene. The DNA read from the CDR3 is TGCGCCTCAGGGGAAACAGGTATCGTCACTGAA. Protein product: CASGETGIVTE. From start to end, the CDR3 is CASGETGIVTEAFF.

To note about this clone: The missing CDR3 end, 3 residues past where the read stops, is filled in from the germline J gene. This chain joins TRBV2 and TRBJ1-5; 9 bases are shared with TRBD1. The CDR3 consists of 13 residues. After removal of 4 bases from V and 6 bases from J, the junction contained 1 base not matched to a gene. From germline, CDR1 is SNHLY and CDR2 FYNNEI. The sequenced part of the CDR3 DNA is TGTGCCAGCAGTGTACAGGGGGCTCAGCCC. Translated, it gives CASSVQGAQP. The CDR3 reads in full as CASSVQGAQPQHF.

As to this clone: Sequencing ends 3 residues short of the CDR3 end; the germline J gene provides the rest. This chain joins TRBV11-2 and TRBJ2-5; TRBD2 is a possible D gene (6 bases). Trimming removed 6 bases at V and 4 bases at J, with 18 bases between. CDR3 length: 15 amino acids. Germline V gives CDR1 SGHAT, CDR2 FQNNGV. The CDR3 reads CASRVGTSNGETQYF. The CDR3 bases that were read are TGTGCCAGCAGAGTCGGGACTTCTAACGGAGAGACC.